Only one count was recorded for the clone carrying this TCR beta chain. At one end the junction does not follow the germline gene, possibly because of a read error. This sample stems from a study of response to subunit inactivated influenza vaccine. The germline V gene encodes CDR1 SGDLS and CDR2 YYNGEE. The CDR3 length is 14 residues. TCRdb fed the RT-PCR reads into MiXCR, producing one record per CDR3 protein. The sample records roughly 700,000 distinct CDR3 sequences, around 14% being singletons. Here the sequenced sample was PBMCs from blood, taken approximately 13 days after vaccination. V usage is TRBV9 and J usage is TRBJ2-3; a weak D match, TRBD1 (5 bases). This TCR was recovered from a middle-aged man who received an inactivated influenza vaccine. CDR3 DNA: TGTGCCACCAGCGTAGGGGCAACCACAGATACGCAGTATTTT. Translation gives CATSVGATTDTQYF.